The count of the clone carrying this T cell receptor beta chain is one. What it binds is not known. The PCR contained 60 Vbeta and 13 Jbeta primers. The data were produced by immunoSEQ multiplex PCR, yet TCRdb's version contains in-frame clones alone and is incomplete. The table shows about 180,000 clones, with under 80% occurring only once. The CDR3 length is 15 residues. Germline V lookup: CDR1 SGHVS, CDR2 FNYEAQ. Germline trimming cut 5 bases from V and 6 bases from J; bases unmatched to any gene: 7. This sample stems from a study of cytomegalovirus exposure and HLA in healthy donors. Findings of the study overall: Previous analysis showed most TCR beta V segments were productive about 87% or about 30% of the time. Among TCR beta chains, those listed as cytomegalovirus-associated numbered roughly 150.

Sequencing input: PBMCs. The clonotype originates from a woman between 50 and 59 years old in good health and CMV-seropositive. The J gene is TRBJ1-4, the V gene TRBV7-6; TRBD1 matches 9 bases. The CDR3 region has the DNA TGTGCCAGCAGCGAAGGGGACAGGGCGGATGAAAAACTGTTTTTT. Translated: CASSEGDRADEKLFF.